This TCR beta chain comes out of a study of blood T cells in healthy people across ages. Study-level points and caveats: Compared with aged donors, long-lived donors showed fewer expanded clones, suggesting selection.

Through a sample-barcoded 5' primer and a J-beta primer mix, a second PCR was run for about 6 to 11 cycles. Unique molecular identifiers of 12 random nucleotides labeled each cDNA. Per-sample output comprised a minimum of 3 million paired-end reads containing CDR3. Using its own MiXCR run on the 5' RACE reads, TCRdb lists one record per CDR3 protein. The sample has more than 650,000 distinct CDR3 sequences; about 55% are singletons. CDR3 length: 14 amino acids. Trimming left V 5 bases short and J 2 bases short, with 12 bases between. The germline gives CDR1 SGHRS, CDR2 YFSETQ. In terms of origin and age, donors were healthy Caucasian individuals from Russia aged 6 to 90. Note on this clonotype: Antigen unknown.

The TCR comes from a man older than 75 in good health. This chain connects TRBV5-1 to TRBJ2-3; D tentatively reads TRBD1 or TRBD2 (5 bases each). The sample was blood. In DNA form, the CDR3 reads TGCGCCAGCAGGTTGAGAGGGGACACAGATACGCAGTATTTT. It translates to CASRLRGDTDTQYF.